The clone carrying this T cell receptor (beta chain) has only a few counts. The data stem from a study of response to subunit inactivated influenza vaccine. MiXCR, run by TCRdb on the RT-PCR reads, gives a single entry per CDR3 protein. Seen here are some 150,000 distinct CDR3 sequences, 9.5% to 15% observed once, and the top ten hold 25% to 30%. The same data also contributed to another study, on T cells expressing NK-cell markers. That paper states: It was by 5'RACE template switching with UMIs that TCR beta cDNA was made. Seven HCMV-seropositive donors and one seronegative donor made up the eight sequenced donors.

The receptor comes from a man aged 45-60 years who received an inactivated influenza vaccine. The sample was CD8+ T cells sorted from PBMCs, taken about 13 days after vaccination.

The CDR3 DNA sequence: TGTGCCAGCAGTTTGGCTGGAATGATCTACGAGCAGTACTTC. This sequence encodes CASSLAGMIYEQYF. V and J are TRBV12-3 or TRBV12-4 and TRBJ2-7; D is ambiguous. The ends were cut back, 3 bases at V and 3 bases at J, with 12 bases in the middle. The CDR3 extends over 14 amino acids.